This TCR beta chain is drawn from a study of memory CD4+ T cells and cytomegalovirus serostatus. This clone has more than one count but fewer than ten. Its cognate antigen is unknown. Study processing details: Out-of-frame sequences were removed, leaving roughly 2.1 million distinct TCRbeta sequences. Some clones are missing from TCRdb's copy, which holds only in-frame ones; the method was immunoSEQ multiplex PCR. The D gene and trimming were derived from the DNA, and the V and J assignments and clone size from that table. The data hold some 26,000 clones, with more than 70% observed a single time. Whole-study findings and limits: Suggested: most of the CMV-linked TCR signature lies in CD4+ memory cells.

The sort gate was single viable CD3+CD4+CD8-CD45RO+ cells for memory CD4+ T cells. The sample consisted of memory CD4+ T cells from blood. The receptor was derived from an adult in good health and CMV-seronegative.

The CDR3 DNA is TGTGCCAGCAGCTTGAGACGGGGTGAAAAACTGTTTTTT. Encoded protein: CASSLRRGEKLFF. The chain combines TRBV5-8 with TRBJ1-4; D not certain. V was trimmed by 1 base and J by 7 bases, leaving 8 bases between them. The CDR3 totals 13 residues. Germline V gene data show CDR1 as SGHTS and CDR2 as YDEGEE.